Sequencing of this T cell receptor beta chain was carried out in a study of technical replicates of blood from a handful of donors. This CDR3 is built from 14 residues. V was cut by 0 bases and J by 4 bases, with 9 bases left in between. Germline values: CDR1 SEHNR, CDR2 FQNEAQ (reference sequence). This table comes from immunoSEQ multiplex PCR, and its TCRdb copy is limited to in-frame clones, with some not included. Here the sample spans 95,000 to 100,000 clones, 90% to 97% being singletons. This clone occurred once. Sequenced input: T cells isolated from PBMCs. This sequence joins TRBV7-9 and TRBJ1-2; the D gene is possibly TRBD1 (5 bases). The TCR originated in a human donor in good health. The CDR3 loop reads CASSLALQGYGYTF. In DNA form, the CDR3 reads TGTGCCAGCAGCTTAGCCCTTCAGGGCTATGGCTACACCTTC.